This T cell receptor beta chain derives from a study of CXCR3-negative and CXCR3-positive naive CD8 T cells. Study overall: The dataset comprises around 140 million TRB reads in total, with about 1.5 +/- 0.3 million reads per library.

Carrying UMI labels, the TRB cDNA libraries were prepared through 5' RACE. Using the 5' RACE reads, TCRdb records one entry per CDR3 protein without DNA. In total, the table holds about 38,000 distinct CDR3 sequences. In the case of this clonotype: Its antigen remains unknown.

The study, taken as a whole, reports: Comparison of naive CXCR3-negative and CXCR3-positive cells revealed similar TRBV-TRBJ usage, while memory cells differed. Whereas both naive subsets had comparably high diversity, memory CD8+ cells had much lower diversity.

Source material: memory CD8+ T cells from blood. This clonotype originated in a human donor in good health. Some clones in this sample may be carry-over from other donors' samples.

CDR3 sequence reads: CSARDRGASVTQYF. The chain recombines TRBV20-1 with TRBJ2-5; no DNA is available, so the TRBD1 call from TCRdb remains unchecked. The CDR3 spans 14 residues. In germline, CDR1 is DFQATT, CDR2 SNEGSKA (reference sequence).